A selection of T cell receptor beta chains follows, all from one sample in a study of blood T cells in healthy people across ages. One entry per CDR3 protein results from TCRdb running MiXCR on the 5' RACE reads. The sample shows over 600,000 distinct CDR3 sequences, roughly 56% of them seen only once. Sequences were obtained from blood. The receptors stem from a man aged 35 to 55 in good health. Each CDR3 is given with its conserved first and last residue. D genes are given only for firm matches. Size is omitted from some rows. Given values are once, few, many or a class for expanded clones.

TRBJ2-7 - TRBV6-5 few CASADPAAGNDEQYF TGTGCCAGCGCCGATCCTGCGGCAGGTAACGACGAGCAGTACTTC
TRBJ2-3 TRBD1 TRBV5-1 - CASSWGQGTDTQYF TGCGCCAGCAGCTGGGGACAGGGCACAGATACGCAGTATTTT
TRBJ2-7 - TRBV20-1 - CSAVDGGQYNEQYF TGCAGTGCTGTCGATGGGGGGCAGTACAATGAGCAGTACTTC
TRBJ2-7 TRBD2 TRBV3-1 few CASSQGLAGAGNNEQYF TGTGCCAGCAGCCAGGGACTAGCGGGAGCCGGCAACAATGAGCAGTACTTC
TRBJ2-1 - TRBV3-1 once CASSQGREDYNEQFF TGTGCCAGCAGCCAAGGCAGGGAAGACTACAATGAGCAGTTCTTC
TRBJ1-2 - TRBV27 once CASSLSPRDLYGYTF TGTGCCAGCAGTTTGAGCCCAAGGGATCTCTATGGCTACACCTTC
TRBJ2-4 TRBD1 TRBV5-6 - CASSSSGTGTIQYF TGTGCCAGCAGCTCTTCCGGGACAGGGACCATTCAGTACTTC
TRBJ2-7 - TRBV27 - CASKIRGLSSYEQYF TGTGCCAGCAAAATACGGGGCCTTAGCTCCTACGAGCAGTACTTC
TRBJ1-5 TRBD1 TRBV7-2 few CASSAATGGDQPQHF TGTGCCAGCAGCGCAGCTACAGGGGGCGATCAGCCCCAGCATTTT
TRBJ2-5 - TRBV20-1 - CSAGRYKQYF TGCAGTGCTGGACGCTACAAGCAGTACTTC
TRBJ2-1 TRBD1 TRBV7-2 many CASSLVAGQGGNEQFF TGTGCCAGCAGCTTAGTGGCGGGACAGGGGGGTAATGAGCAGTTCTTC
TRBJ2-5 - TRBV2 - CASSGMGETQYF TGTGCCAGCAGTGGAATGGGAGAGACCCAGTACTTC
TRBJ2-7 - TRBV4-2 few CASSQDGSSYEQYF TGTGCCAGCAGCCAAGACGGGAGCTCCTACGAGCAGTACTTC
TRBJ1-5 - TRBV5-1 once CASSLGGANQPQHF TGCGCCAGCAGCTTGGGAGGGGCCAATCAGCCCCAGCATTTT
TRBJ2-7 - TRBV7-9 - CASSLSVVGEQYF TGTGCCAGCAGCTTATCTGTTGTCGGTGAGCAGTACTTC
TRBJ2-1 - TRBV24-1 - CATSDLRVNFDEQFF TGTGCCACCAGTGATTTGCGGGTTAACTTCGATGAGCAGTTCTTC
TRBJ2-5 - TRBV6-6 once CASSYGRAGNQETQYF TGTGCCAGCAGTTACGGCAGGGCGGGAAACCAAGAGACCCAGTACTTC
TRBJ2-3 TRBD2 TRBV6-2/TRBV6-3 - CASSLAGEGSDTQYF TGTGCCAGCAGTTTAGCGGGAGAAGGGTCAGATACGCAGTATTTT
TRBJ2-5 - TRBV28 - CASIKGGTQYF TGTGCCAGCATCAAGGGGGGGACCCAGTACTTC
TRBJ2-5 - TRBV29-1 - CSVDTAGGETQYF TGCAGCGTTGATACTGCAGGCGGGGAGACCCAGTACTTC
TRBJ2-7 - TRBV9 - CASSLPEEQYF TGTGCCAGCAGCCTACCGGAAGAGCAGTACTTC
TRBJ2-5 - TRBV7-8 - CASSLAYETGKETQYF TGTGCCAGCAGCTTAGCGTACGAGACGGGAAAAGAGACCCAGTACTTC
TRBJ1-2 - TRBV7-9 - CASSLSGFEFSGYGYTF TGTGCCAGCAGCTTGTCCGGGTTCGAATTTTCTGGCTATGGCTACACCTTC
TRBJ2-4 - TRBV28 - CASSPTANIQYF TGTGCCAGCAGTCCCACTGCAAACATTCAGTACTTC
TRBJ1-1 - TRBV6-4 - CASSAGLRTEAFF TGTGCCAGCAGTGCGGGACTGCGGACTGAAGCTTTCTTT
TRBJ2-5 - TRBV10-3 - CAISEGQDHNEQYF TGTGCCATCAGCGAGGGGCAGGACCACAATGAGCAGTACTTC
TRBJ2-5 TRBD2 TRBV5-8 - CASSLRLAGGFVTQYF TGTGCCAGCAGCCTAAGACTAGCCGGGGGATTCGTGACCCAGTACTTC
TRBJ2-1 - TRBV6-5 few CASSYTRTTLEQFF TGTGCCAGCAGTTACACGCGGACCACGCTGGAGCAGTTCTTC
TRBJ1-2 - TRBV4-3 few CASSSGVYGYTF TGCGCCAGCAGCTCCGGAGTCTATGGCTACACCTTC
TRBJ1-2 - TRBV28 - CASSSNPAGYTF TGTGCCAGCAGTTCCAATCCCGCCGGCTACACCTTC
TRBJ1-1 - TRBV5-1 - CASTPFGQYEAFF TGCGCCAGCACCCCCTTCGGACAGTACGAAGCTTTCTTT
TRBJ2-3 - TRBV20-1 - CSARPIQRDTQYF TGCAGTGCCAGACCAATTCAGCGAGATACGCAGTATTTT
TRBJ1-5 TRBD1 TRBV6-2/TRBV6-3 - CASSYSRNQGAKQPQHF TGTGCCAGCAGTTACTCGAGAAATCAGGGGGCGAAACAGCCCCAGCATTTT
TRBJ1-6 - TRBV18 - CASSQGQDNSPLHF TGTGCCAGCTCACAAGGACAAGATAATTCACCCCTCCACTTT
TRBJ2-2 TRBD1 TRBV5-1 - CASSPTQGMNTGELFF TGCGCCAGCAGCCCAACACAGGGGATGAACACCGGGGAGCTGTTTTTT
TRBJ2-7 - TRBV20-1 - CSARGSSYEQYF TGCAGTGCTAGAGGGTCTTCCTACGAGCAGTACTTC
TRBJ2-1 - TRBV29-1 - CSVEDLAGLEQFF TGCAGCGTTGAAGATCTGGCAGGGCTCGAGCAGTTCTTC
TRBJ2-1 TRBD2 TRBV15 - CATSRDTASGHNEQFF TGTGCCACCAGCAGAGATACGGCTAGCGGGCACAATGAGCAGTTCTTC
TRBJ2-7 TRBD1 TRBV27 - CASRQTGTAYEQYF TGTGCCAGCAGACAAACCGGGACAGCCTACGAGCAGTACTTC
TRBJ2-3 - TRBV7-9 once CASSQSGVRGTDTQYF TGTGCCAGCAGTCAGAGTGGGGTTCGTGGCACAGATACGCAGTATTTT
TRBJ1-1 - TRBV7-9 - CASSRLRPENTEAFF TGTGCCAGCAGCCGCCTCCGGCCCGAGAACACTGAAGCTTTCTTT